Following are 14 T cell receptor beta chains from one sample sequenced in a study of CD8 T cells in Susac syndrome. A quantity of roughly 0.5 to 1 ug RNA underwent reverse transcription using random hexamers. From the immunoSEQ multiplex PCR reads, TCRdb called clonotypes with MiXCR, one entry per CDR3 protein. The repertoire includes 190,000 or so distinct CDR3 sequences, about 95% of them detected once, and around 0.08% sits in the top ten. Sequencing was carried out using CD4+ T cells from PBMCs. Every receptor here comes from a human donor with multiple sclerosis.

This clonotype was picked up one time. The genes are TRBV5-6 and TRBJ1-4; D unclear. The CDR3 has 14 amino acids. The germline CDR1 and CDR2 sequences are SGHDT and YYEEEE. Trimming left V 6 bases short and J 4 bases short, with 13 bases between. The CDR3 loop reads CASTTRGFNEKLFF. The CDR3 DNA sequence: TGTGCCAGCACCACCCGAGGGTTTAATGAAAAACTGTTTTTT.

The chain combines TRBV9 with TRBJ2-5, with D hard to call. From germline, CDR1 is SGDLS and CDR2 YYNGEE. V was trimmed by 4 bases and J by 4 bases, leaving 11 bases between them. The CDR3 runs 13 residues. The CDR3 bases are TGTGCCAGCAGCCAAATCCCCGGAGAGACCCAGTACTTC. Amino acid sequence: CASSQIPGETQYF.

This sequence joins TRBV9 and TRBJ1-5; D remains ambiguous. The CDR3 is 14 amino acids. Per germline, CDR1 SGDLS and CDR2 YYNGEE. V lost 4 bases and J 4 bases, leaving 12 bases between the germline ends. The CDR3 bases are TGTGCCAGCAGCCCCCAGTGGACTAATCAGCCCCAGCATTTT. It specifies CASSPQWTNQPQHF.

The J gene is TRBJ1-1, the V gene TRBV6-2 or TRBV6-3; D gene unclear. Germline loops: CDR1 MNHEY, CDR2 SVGEGT. V lost 6 bases to trimming and J lost 6 bases, with 11 bases between them. The CDR3 is made up of 12 amino acids. The CDR3 DNA sequence: TGTGCCAGCAGGCCTCGGATGGCTGAAGCTTTCTTT. Translating gives CASRPRMAEAFF.

The V call is TRBV5-6, the J call TRBJ1-2, with D unresolved. This CDR3 region has 14 residues. CDR1 is SGHDT, CDR2 YYEEEE, per germline. Trimming left V 4 bases short and J 8 bases short, with 18 bases between. The CDR3 DNA reads TGTGCCAGCAGCCACCCTGACCGGGCGGGAGGCTACACCTTC. Encoded protein: CASSHPDRAGGYTF.

V is TRBV20-1 and J is TRBJ1-1; D is ambiguous. The V and J ends lost 5 bases and 8 bases respectively, with 21 bases between them. The CDR3 extends over 14 amino acids. Germline-derived CDR1 and CDR2 are DFQATT and SNEGSKA (reference sequence). CDR3 amino acids: CSAGLLSHSPEAFF. Written as DNA, the CDR3 is TGCAGTGCTGGTCTGTTGTCCCACTCCCCCGAAGCTTTCTTT.

The chain carries TRBV3-1 and TRBJ2-7, with D unresolved. Trimming shortened V by 4 bases and J by 7 bases, and 8 bases separated the two germline ends. The germline V gene has CDR1 LGHDT and CDR2 YNNKEL (reference sequence). The CDR3 length is 11 residues. In DNA form, the CDR3 reads TGTGCCAGCAGCCGAACTGAAGAGCAGTACTTC. Translation: CASSRTEEQYF.

This sequence joins TRBV2 and TRBJ2-1; D call uncertain. The CDR3 consists of 14 residues. V was clipped by 6 bases and J by 7 bases, with 16 bases between them. The germline V gene encodes CDR1 SNHLY and CDR2 FYNNEI. CDR3 loop: CASSPQPASNEQFF. In nucleotides, the CDR3 is TGTGCCAGCAGCCCCCAACCCGCGAGTAATGAGCAGTTCTTC.

On this clonotype itself: An end of the junction does not agree with germline; a read error may underlie this. This chain links TRBV3-1 with TRBJ2-4, with D possibly being TRBD2 (7 bases). This CDR3 has 14 amino acids. Germline CDR1 reads LGHDT; CDR2 reads YNNKEL (reference sequence). CDR3 loop: CASSQEATGRGHVF. The CDR3 DNA reads TGTGCCAGCAGCCAAGAAGCAACAGGGCGGGGGCACGTCTTC.

The CDR3, as DNA: TGTGCCAGCAGCAAACGGACTAGCGGGCAGCGGGGAGATACGCAGTATTTT. Protein: CASSKRTSGQRGDTQYF. The chain employs TRBV5-6 and TRBJ2-3; 11 positions agree with TRBD2. This CDR3 has 17 amino acids. Germline lookup yields CDR1 SGHDT and CDR2 YYEEEE. The junction had 12 bases not matched to a gene; V was cut back by 4 bases and J by 5 bases.

The J gene is TRBJ2-7, the V gene TRBV3-1; 8 bases align to TRBD2. The ends lost 2 bases at V and 1 base at J; junction bases unmatched: 4. The CDR3 is 15 amino acids. Germline lookup yields CDR1 LGHDT and CDR2 YNNKEL (reference sequence). As DNA, the CDR3 is TGTGCCAGCAGCCAAAGAGCGGGGGTTTCCTACGAGCAGTACTTC. Its translation: CASSQRAGVSYEQYF.

The chain combines TRBV9 with TRBJ2-5; the D call may be TRBD1 or TRBD2 (5 bases each). From germline, CDR1 is SGDLS and CDR2 YYNGEE. This CDR3 contains 14 residues. The germline V and J ends were trimmed by 4 bases and 1 base, with 11 bases remaining between them. The CDR3 reads CASSLGPSQETQYF. The CDR3 DNA reads as TGTGCCAGCAGCCTGGGACCAAGCCAAGAGACCCAGTACTTC.

The chain has TRBV6-1 and TRBJ2-1, with D unclear. The CDR3 contains 16 residues. Trimming shortened V by 2 bases and J by 0 bases, and 11 bases separated the two germline ends. Germline assignment: CDR1 MNHNS and CDR2 SASEGT. The CDR3 region is CASSERAASSYNEQFF. CDR3 DNA: TGTGCCAGCAGTGAACGTGCGGCCAGCTCCTACAATGAGCAGTTCTTC.

The J gene is TRBJ2-3, the V gene TRBV2; no firm D call. CDR3 length: 12 amino acids. Germline-derived CDR1 and CDR2 are SNHLY and FYNNEI. Trimming cost V 0 bases and J 11 bases, with 9 bases left between them. This CDR3 is CASSEAPIKQYF. Written as DNA, the CDR3 is TGTGCCAGCAGTGAAGCGCCTATAAAGCAGTATTTT.